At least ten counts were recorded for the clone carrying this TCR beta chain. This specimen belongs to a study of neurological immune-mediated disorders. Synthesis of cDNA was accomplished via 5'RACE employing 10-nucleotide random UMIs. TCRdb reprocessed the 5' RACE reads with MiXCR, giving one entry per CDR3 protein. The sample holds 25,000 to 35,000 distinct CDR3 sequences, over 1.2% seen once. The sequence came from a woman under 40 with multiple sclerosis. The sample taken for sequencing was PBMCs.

The DNA for the CDR3 is TGTGCCAGCAGTGTAAATACGAACACTGAAGCTTTCTTT. Amino acids: CASSVNTNTEAFF. The chain carries TRBV6-1 and TRBJ1-1; the D is unclear. Germline values: CDR1 MNHNS, CDR2 SASEGT. The length of the CDR3 is 13 residues. The ends were cut back, 4 bases at V and 1 base at J, with 7 bases in the middle.